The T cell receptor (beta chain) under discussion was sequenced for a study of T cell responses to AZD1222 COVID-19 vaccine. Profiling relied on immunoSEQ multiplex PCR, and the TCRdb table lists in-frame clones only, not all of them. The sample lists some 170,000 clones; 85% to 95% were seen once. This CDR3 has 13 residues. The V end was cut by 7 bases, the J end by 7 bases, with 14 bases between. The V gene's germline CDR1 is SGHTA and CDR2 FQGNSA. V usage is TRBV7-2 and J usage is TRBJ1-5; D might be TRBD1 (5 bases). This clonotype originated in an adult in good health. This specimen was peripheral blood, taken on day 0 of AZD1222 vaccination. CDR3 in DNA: TGTGCCAGCACAGGGAGACGAGGCCAGCCCCAGCATTTT. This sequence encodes CASTGRRGQPQHF.